This TCR beta chain was identified during a study of identical twins. J gave up 0 bases and V 5 bases, and 9 bases lay outside the gene matches. The CDR3 covers 16 residues. CDR1 is ENHRY and CDR2 is SYGVKD in the germline V gene. Only healthy Caucasians were enrolled as donors. Comments on this clonotype: Its matching antigen is unknown.

TCRdb used MiXCR to reprocess the 5' RACE reads, holding one entry per CDR3 protein. This sample has 1.5 million to 2 million distinct CDR3 sequences, with 25% to 35% found just once. Findings and limits, study-wide: Out-of-frame alpha sequences common to twins were enriched for low generation probability. The study found weaker excess twin sharing in beta out-of-frame sequences. Carriage of fewer insertions was seen in abundant cord blood beta clonotypes, whereas memory repertoires showed none.

The rearrangement links TRBV10-3 to TRBJ2-7; 8 positions agree with TRBD2. This receptor was obtained from a newborn girl in good health. The specimen was cord blood. CDR3 amino acids: CAISFREGFGSYEQYF. The CDR3 nucleotides are TGTGCCATCAGTTTTCGGGAGGGGTTTGGCTCCTACGAGCAGTACTTC.